The following is a T cell receptor beta chain sequence with its context. By sample share, this clone is large (0.1 to 1%). It lacks a known antigen. The sample holds no much larger clone one base away, and base qualities are not on file. Each collaborating institution followed its own protocols to collect whole blood in K2EDTA tubes. Collaborator samples were shipped for TCRbeta analysis as frozen whole blood, isolated PBMCs, or DNA extracted from either sample type. TCRbeta CDR3 regions were amplified from genomic DNA using the immunoSEQ Assay, a bias-controlled multiplex PCR. The study's own analysis went as follows. Within the assay, amplification of reference gene primers was used to estimate how many nucleated cells each sample contained. Sequence reads were collapsed and filtered to measure the absolute abundance of every unique TCRbeta CDR3 rearrangement. For each sample, productive Simpson clonality was calculated by taking the square root of Simpson's diversity index across productive rearrangements. Held by TCRdb, this immuneACCESS table contains in-frame sequences only and omits some clones. Under half of the omission traces to an unresolved V gene where checked; the cause of the rest is unknown. The DNA gave D and trimming, while V, J and clone size come from that table. This sample holds under 70,000 clones; roughly 90% were observed only once. The ten top clones hold around an eighth of the sample.

This entry is derived from a study of blood T cell repertoires in COVID-19 (dated by TCRdb to about 2020). In the study overall: The collaborator samples originated in the United States, Italy and Spain and spanned the acute and convalescent phases of COVID-19. The prospective study material was composed of cDNA or gDNA derived from T cells, B-cell-depleted T cells, or PBMCs. The dataset comprised deeply sampled blood TCRbeta repertoires from subjects exposed to, actively infected with, or recovered from COVID-19. The repertoires were released in a freely available public database intended as a resource for research on the immune response to SARS-CoV-2. The samples were drawn from two sources: the first 160 participants of the ongoing ImmuneRACE study, and 950 to 1,500 subjects contributed by 6 global collaborators. The sample metadata nearly always contained a de-identified subject ID, COVID-19 status, age in years and sex. HLA class I and class II types, where available, came from metadata supplied by the sample provider rather than from assay-based typing. What the authors observed across the whole study: How much clinical and demographic metadata was included differed by source and by participant, and the metadata was provided uncurated.

The sample taken for sequencing was peripheral blood. The clonotype was recovered from a human donor with active COVID-19. The donor label of this sample is uncertain.

CDR3 protein: CASGPSSLVETQYF. Read as DNA, the sequence is TGTGCTAGTGGTCCCAGTTCCCTGGTGGAGACCCAGTACTTC. The V gene is TRBV12-5 and the J gene is TRBJ2-5; the D gene cannot be named for sure. CDR1 and CDR2, per the germline V gene, are LGHNT and FRNRAP. V and J lose 5 bases and 5 bases, and a span of 15 bases separates them. The CDR3 numbers 14 residues from cysteine through phenylalanine. Solely the CDR3 DNA is kept, with 42 bases framed from the first base.